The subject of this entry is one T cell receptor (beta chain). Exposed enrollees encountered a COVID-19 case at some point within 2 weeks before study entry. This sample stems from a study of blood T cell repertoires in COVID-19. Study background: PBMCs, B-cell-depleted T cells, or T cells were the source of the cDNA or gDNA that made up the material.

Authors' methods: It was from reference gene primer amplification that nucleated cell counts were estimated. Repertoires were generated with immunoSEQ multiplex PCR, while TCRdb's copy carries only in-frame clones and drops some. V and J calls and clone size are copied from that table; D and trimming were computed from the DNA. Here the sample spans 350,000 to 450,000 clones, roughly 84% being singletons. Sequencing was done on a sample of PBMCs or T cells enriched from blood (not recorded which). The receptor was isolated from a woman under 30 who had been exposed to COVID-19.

CDR3 DNA sequence: TGTGCCAGCAGCTTACCGACTGACAGGACCCGCCGCACCTTC. Its protein is CASSLPTDRTRRTF. The chain has TRBV7-9 and TRBJ1-2, with D tentatively TRBD1 (6 bases). The CDR3 covers 14 residues. CDR1 and CDR2 from the germline V gene are SEHNR and FQNEAQ (reference sequence). V lost 2 bases to trimming and J lost 13 bases, with 20 bases between them. The full variable domain, completed using reference TRBV7-9 and TRBJ1-2, is DTGVSQNPRHKITKRGQNVTFRCDPISEHNRLYWYRQTLGQGPEFLTYFQNEAQLEKSRLLSDRFSAERPKGSFSTLEIQRTEQGDSAMYLCASSLPTDRTRRTFGSGTRLTVV.